Following are 7 T cell receptor beta chains from one sample sequenced in a study of regulatory T cells in long-lasting Graves disease listed by TCRdb under 2021. Libraries came from multiplex PCR. TCRdb shows the sequencer as Illumina HiSeq 4000. iRepertoire HTBI primers and Arm-PCR amplification of CDR3 regions were used to construct TCR beta libraries. TCRdb's own reprocessing of the public reads used fastp at Q25 and MiXCR and kept productive beta chains. Each entry is one CDR3 protein sequence, shown with its most common DNA and genes. The table for this sample lists about 470,000 distinct CDR3 sequences; roughly 21% of them were counted only once. Less than 9% of the sample is held by the ten biggest clonotypes. In light of the paper, this sample's time point label describes: persistent/refractory GD, antithyroid drugs over 5 years with positive TRAb. For both TCR sequencing and RNA sequencing, RNA was extracted from PBMCs using TRIzol.

The specimen was peripheral blood mononuclear cells (PBMCs), collected when the disease was refractory, from a patient treated with antithyroid drugs. All receptors come from a female donor with Graves disease.

This clonotype was observed a few times. This chain joins TRBV20-1 and TRBJ2-5; D call uncertain. The CDR3 sequence is 11 residues long. V lost 5 bases and J lost 5, with 9 bases in between. Germline assignment: CDR1 DFQATT and CDR2 SNEGSKA (reference sequence). CDR3 loop: CSAGPMETQYF. The DNA for the CDR3 is TGCAGTGCTGGCCCCATGGAGACCCAGTACTTC.

This rearrangement joins TRBV28 to TRBJ1-1; 9 nucleotides match TRBD1. Germline V gene sequence: CDR1 MDHEN, CDR2 SYDVKM. This CDR3 contains 19 residues. The V gene end was trimmed by 4 bases and the J gene end by 3 bases; junction bases not matched to a gene: 18. CDR3 amino acids: CASSSPGQGLFVQYTEAFF. CDR3 nucleotide sequence: TGTGCCAGCAGTTCCCCGGGACAGGGTCTCTTCGTTCAGTACACTGAAGCTTTCTTT.

With regard to this clonotype: This may arise from a read error, as a much more abundant clone is one base away. The V call is TRBV2, the J call TRBJ1-5; 7 bases match TRBD1. Germline-derived CDR1 and CDR2 are SNHLY and FYNNEI. V lost 3 bases and J lost 3; bases outside the gene matches: 11. The CDR3 has 17 residues. The CDR3 DNA reads as TGTGCCAGCAGTGACGACAGGGACCTTTCCCACAATCAGCCCCAGCATTTT. Its protein product is CASSDDRDLSHNQPQHF.

Comment on this clonotype: Mismatch with germline at one junction end may stem from a read error. This chain uses TRBV2 with TRBJ1-3, with D possibly being TRBD1 (5 bases). This CDR3 comprises 14 residues. Germline V gene data show CDR1 as SNHLY and CDR2 as FYNNEI. The CDR3 sequence is CASSAQGSGSTIYF. The CDR3 DNA sequence: TGTGCCAGCAGTGCGCAGGGCTCTGGAAGCACCATATATTTT. The entire variable domain, with the rest obtained from reference TRBV2 and TRBJ1-3, is as follows: EPEVTQTPSHQVTQMGQEVILRCVPISNHLYFYWYRQILGQKVEFLVSFYNNEISEKSEIFDDQFSVERPDGSNFTLKIRSTKLEDSAMYFCASSAQGSGSTIYFGEGSWLTVV.

This clonotype was detected many times. The genes are TRBV12-3 or TRBV12-4 and TRBJ2-7, with D unresolved. This CDR3 is 15 amino acids long. V was clipped by 6 bases and J by 2 bases, with 17 bases between them. In DNA form, the CDR3 reads TGTGCCAGCAGCCAATTATGGGCCGCGCCCTACGAGCAGTACTTC. It specifies CASSQLWAAPYEQYF.

The chain has TRBV28 and TRBJ2-2; D might be TRBD1 (7 bases). The ends were cut back, 6 bases at V and 1 base at J, with 12 bases in the middle. CDR3 length equals 15 residues. The germline V gene encodes CDR1 MDHEN and CDR2 SYDVKM. CDR3 bases: TGTGCCAGCAGGGAGGGACAGTGGAACACCGGGGAGCTGTTTTTT. It codes for CASREGQWNTGELFF.

This clonotype was detected ten times or more. This chain links TRBV28 with TRBJ1-4, with D perhaps TRBD1 (6 bases). Trimming pared 6 bases from V and 2 bases from J, leaving 10 bases between. The CDR3 extends over 14 amino acids. The germline CDR1 and CDR2 sequences are MDHEN and SYDVKM. Here the CDR3 DNA reads TGTGCCAGCAGCCTTAGGGGGACTAATGAAAAACTGTTTTTT. It is translated as CASSLRGTNEKLFF.